The present TCR beta chain was sequenced within a study of cytotoxic CD8 clonotypes in ibrutinib-treated CLL. Germline V lookup: CDR1 SQVTM, CDR2 ANQGSEA. The CDR3 runs to 14 residues. V shed 0 bases and J shed 5 bases, with 14 bases lying between them. The protocol was immunoSEQ multiplex PCR, while the TCRdb copy is restricted to in-frame clones and leaves out a portion. The repertoire holds more than 200,000 clones, with roughly 70% as singletons. The sequencing used PBMCs, collected after 24 months of ibrutinib treatment. The TCR originated in a human donor with chronic lymphocytic leukemia. This chain links TRBV29-1 with TRBJ2-7, with D possibly matching TRBD1 (6 bases). CDR3 bases: TGCAGCGTTGAAGAGAAGGACAGTGTCCACGAGCAGTACTTC. Protein: CSVEEKDSVHEQYF.